What follows are 17 T cell receptor beta chains derived from one specimen sequenced in a study of blood T cell repertoires in COVID-19. The table came from immunoSEQ multiplex PCR; TCRdb's copy has only in-frame clones and leaves some out. The sample shows about 150,000 clones, under 95% of them seen only once. The sample consisted of peripheral blood. The source of these receptors is a man in his fifties with acute or convalescent COVID-19.

To note about this clone: At one end the junction does not follow the germline gene, possibly because of a read error. The V and J genes are TRBV18 and TRBJ2-1; 9 bases are shared with TRBD1. CDR1 is KGHSH and CDR2 is LQKENI in the germline V gene. The CDR3 loop spans 13 amino acids. CDR3 region: CASSPGQGRDPIF. CDR3 DNA: TGTGCCAGCTCACCGGGACAGGGCCGAGACCCCATCTTC.

This clone turned up a few times. The CDR3 sequence is CASGYSGDSNQPQHF. CDR3 sequence (DNA): TGTGCCAGCGGATATTCAGGGGATAGCAATCAGCCCCAGCATTTT. This chain connects TRBV28 to TRBJ1-5, with D possibly matching TRBD1 (6 bases). V lost 8 bases and J lost 0, with 14 bases in between. The CDR3 is made up of 15 amino acids. Germline CDR1 MDHEN, CDR2 SYDVKM.

The chain carries TRBV10-2 and TRBJ2-7; the match to TRBD2 covers 13 bases. CDR1 WSHSY and CDR2 SAAADI come from the germline V gene. J gave up 6 bases and V 7 bases, and 6 bases lay outside the gene matches. This CDR3 region has 14 residues. The chain's CDR3 is CASTRTSGSGEQYF. The CDR3 region has the DNA TGCGCCAGCACCCGGACTAGCGGGAGTGGCGAGCAGTACTTC.

This sequence joins TRBV11-2 and TRBJ1-4; 8 positions match TRBD1. Germline CDR1 is SGHAT and CDR2 is FQNNGV. Trimming at V came to 4 bases and at J to 3 bases, leaving 4 bases not matched to a gene. This CDR3 is built from 15 residues. The CDR3 DNA follows: TGTGCCAGCAGCTGGTGGACAGGGCCTAATGAAAAACTGTTTTTT. Protein: CASSWWTGPNEKLFF.

V usage is TRBV10-3 and J usage is TRBJ1-1, with D maybe TRBD1 (6 bases). In germline, CDR1 is ENHRY, CDR2 SYGVKD. This CDR3 region has 16 residues. The germline V and J ends were trimmed by 4 bases and 0 bases, with 15 bases remaining between them. DNA of the CDR3: TGTGCCATCAGTGGATCGGGACATTTTATGAACACTGAAGCTTTCTTT. It encodes CAISGSGHFMNTEAFF.

This clone was observed a handful of times. The rearrangement links TRBV25-1 to TRBJ1-3, with TRBD1 matching 7 bases. Germline V gene lookup returns CDR1 MGHDK and CDR2 SYGVNS. CDR3 length: 15 amino acids. The V segment lost 4 bases and the J segment 4 bases; nucleotides outside the gene matches: 7. The CDR3 region is CASSVLTGSGNTIYF. For the CDR3, the DNA is TGTGCCAGCAGTGTTTTGACAGGGTCGGGAAACACCATATATTTT.

The rearrangement joins TRBV5-4 to TRBJ1-4; TRBD1 matches 11 bases. Losses at the gene ends were 4 bases for V and 8 bases for J; bases not matched to a gene: 10. CDR3 length: 16 residues. Germline V gene lookup returns CDR1 SGHNT and CDR2 YYREEE (reference sequence). The CDR3 DNA reads TGTGCCAGCAGCCTACCCGGGGACAGGGGGGGCGAAAAACTGTTTTTT. It translates to CASSLPGDRGGEKLFF.

CDR3 DNA: TGTGCCAGCAGCGGAGACTACAATGAGCAGTTCTTC. Translation gives CASSGDYNEQFF. V usage is TRBV11-2 and J usage is TRBJ2-1; no clear D gene. Germline CDR1 SGHAT, CDR2 FQNNGV. The CDR3 is 12 amino acids. Trimming cost V 5 bases and J 3 bases, with 5 bases left between them.

J is TRBJ1-5 and V is TRBV7-2; no clear D gene. Per the germline V gene, CDR1 is SGHTA and CDR2 is FQGNSA. The V and J ends lost 0 bases and 3 bases respectively, with 3 bases between them. This CDR3 has 13 residues. The CDR3 sequence: CASSLASNQPQHF. CDR3 sequence (DNA): TGTGCCAGCAGCTTAGCCTCCAATCAGCCCCAGCATTTT.

The V gene is TRBV6-5, the J gene TRBJ1-1, with 8 bases matching TRBD1. Unmatched junction bases numbered 4, after V lost 2 bases and J lost 2 bases. The CDR3 consists of 15 residues. Germline V gene lookup returns CDR1 MNHEY and CDR2 SVGAGI. CDR3 region: CASSYQGARNTEAFF. The CDR3 coding sequence is TGTGCCAGCAGTTACCAGGGGGCGCGAAACACTGAAGCTTTCTTT.

This chain uses TRBV7-9 with TRBJ2-3, with 10 bases aligning to TRBD1. The germline V gene encodes CDR1 SEHNR and CDR2 FQNEAQ (reference sequence). The J segment lost 3 bases and the V segment lost 7 bases, leaving 4 bases of the junction unmatched. This CDR3 has 14 amino acids. Written as DNA, the CDR3 is TGTGCCAGCACCCGGACAGGGGGGACAGATACGCAGTATTTT. It translates to CASTRTGGTDTQYF.

The rearrangement uses TRBV9 and TRBJ1-3; weak D call: TRBD1 (5 bases). Germline V lookup: CDR1 SGDLS, CDR2 YYNGEE. V lost 3 bases and J 1 base, leaving 14 bases between the germline ends. The CDR3 consists of 16 residues. CDR3 protein: CASSARPQGSGNTIYF. As DNA, the CDR3 is TGTGCCAGCAGCGCCCGACCCCAGGGATCTGGAAACACCATATATTTT.

The chain carries TRBV6-5 and TRBJ2-2; a weak D match, TRBD2 (6 bases). The length of the CDR3 is 13 residues. Deletions cut 7 bases from V and 4 bases from J, with 10 bases between. Germline lookup yields CDR1 MNHEY and CDR2 SVGAGI. The CDR3 bases are TGTGCCAGCAACCGGGAGATCACCGGGGAGCTGTTTTTT. Encoded protein: CASNREITGELFF.

This chain joins TRBV6-5 and TRBJ1-5; D may be TRBD1 (6 bases). The V gene's germline CDR1 is MNHEY and CDR2 SVGAGI. The CDR3 consists of 15 residues. V lost 5 bases to trimming and J lost 4 bases, with 15 bases between them. The CDR3 loop reads CASSRTGLANQPQHF. CDR3 DNA sequence: TGTGCCAGCAGTAGAACAGGGTTGGCAAATCAGCCCCAGCATTTT.

This chain links TRBV6-2 or TRBV6-3 with TRBJ2-5; D not resolved. The V end lost 0 bases, the J end lost 2 bases, and 10 bases lay between the germline ends. The CDR3 sequence is 15 residues long. CDR1 and CDR2 (germline): MNHEY, SVGEGT. The CDR3 sequence: CASSYSPAGQETQYF. The CDR3 region has the DNA TGTGCCAGCAGTTACTCTCCGGCAGGACAAGAGACCCAGTACTTC.

The V gene is TRBV5-1, the J gene TRBJ1-1; D possibly corresponds to TRBD1 (6 bases). The germline V gene has CDR1 SGHRS and CDR2 YFSETQ. V lost 4 bases, J lost 2 bases, and 9 bases lay in between. CDR3 length: 13 amino acids. The CDR3 nucleotides are TGCGCCAGCAGCCCCGGGACAAACACTGAAGCTTTCTTT. This encodes CASSPGTNTEAFF.

The J gene is TRBJ1-5, the V gene TRBV19; D ambiguous. The CDR3 length is 12 residues. V was pared by 10 bases and J by 2 bases, with 9 bases between. Germline CDR1 and CDR2: LNHDA and SQIVND (reference sequence). CDR3 bases: TGTGCCAACAACCTTGGCAATCAGCCCCAGCATTTT. Protein: CANNLGNQPQHF.